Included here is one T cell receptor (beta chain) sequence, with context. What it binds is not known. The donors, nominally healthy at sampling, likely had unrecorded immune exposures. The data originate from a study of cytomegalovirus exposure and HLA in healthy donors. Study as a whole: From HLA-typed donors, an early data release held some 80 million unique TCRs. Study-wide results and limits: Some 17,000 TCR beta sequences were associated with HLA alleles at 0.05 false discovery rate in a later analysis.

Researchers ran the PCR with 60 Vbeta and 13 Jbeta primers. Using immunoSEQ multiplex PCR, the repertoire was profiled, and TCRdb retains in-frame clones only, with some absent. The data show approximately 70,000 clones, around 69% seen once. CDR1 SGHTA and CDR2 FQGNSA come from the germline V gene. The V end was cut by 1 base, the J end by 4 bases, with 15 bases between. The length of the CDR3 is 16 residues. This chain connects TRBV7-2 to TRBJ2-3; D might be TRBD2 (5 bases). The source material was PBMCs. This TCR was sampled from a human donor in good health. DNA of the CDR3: TGTGCCAGCAGCTTAGTGGACTTTCGGTTGTCAGATACGCAGTATTTT. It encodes CASSLVDFRLSDTQYF.